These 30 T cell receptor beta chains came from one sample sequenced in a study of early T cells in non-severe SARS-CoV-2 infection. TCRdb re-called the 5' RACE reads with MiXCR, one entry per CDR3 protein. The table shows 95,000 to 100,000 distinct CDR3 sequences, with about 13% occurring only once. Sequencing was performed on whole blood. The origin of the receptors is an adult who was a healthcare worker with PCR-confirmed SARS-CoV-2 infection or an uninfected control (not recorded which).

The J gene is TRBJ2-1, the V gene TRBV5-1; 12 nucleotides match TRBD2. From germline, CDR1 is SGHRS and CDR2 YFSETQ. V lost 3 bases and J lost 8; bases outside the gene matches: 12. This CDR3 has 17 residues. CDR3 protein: CASSSPSSRLAGDEQFF. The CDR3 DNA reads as TGCGCCAGCAGCTCCCCCTCATCCAGACTAGCGGGGGATGAGCAGTTCTTC.

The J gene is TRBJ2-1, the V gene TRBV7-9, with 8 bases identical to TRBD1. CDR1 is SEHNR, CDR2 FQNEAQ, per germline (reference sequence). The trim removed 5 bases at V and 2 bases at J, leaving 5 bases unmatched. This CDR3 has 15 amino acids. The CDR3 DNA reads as TGTGCCAGCAGCCCCCCAGGGGGCCCCTACAATGAGCAGTTCTTC. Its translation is CASSPPGGPYNEQFF.

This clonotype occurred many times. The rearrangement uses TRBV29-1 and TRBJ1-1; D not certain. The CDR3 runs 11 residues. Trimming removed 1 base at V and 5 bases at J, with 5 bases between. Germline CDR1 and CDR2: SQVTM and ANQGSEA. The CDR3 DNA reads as TGCAGCGTTGAAGGGAGGACTGAAGCTTTCTTT. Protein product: CSVEGRTEAFF.

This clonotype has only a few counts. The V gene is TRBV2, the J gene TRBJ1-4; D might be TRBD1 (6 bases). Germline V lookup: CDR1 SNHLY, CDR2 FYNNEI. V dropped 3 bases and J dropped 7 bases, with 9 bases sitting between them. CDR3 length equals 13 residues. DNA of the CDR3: TGTGCCAGCAGTGATGGACAGACTGAAAAACTGTTTTTT. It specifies CASSDGQTEKLFF. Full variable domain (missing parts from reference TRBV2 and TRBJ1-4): EPEVTQTPSHQVTQMGQEVILRCVPISNHLYFYWYRQILGQKVEFLVSFYNNEISEKSEIFDDQFSVERPDGSNFTLKIRSTKLEDSAMYFCASSDGQTEKLFFGSGTQLSVL.

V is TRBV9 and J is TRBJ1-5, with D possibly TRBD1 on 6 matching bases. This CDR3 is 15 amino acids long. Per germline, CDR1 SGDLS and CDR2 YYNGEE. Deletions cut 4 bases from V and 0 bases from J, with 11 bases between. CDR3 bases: TGTGCCAGCAGCCCTGAGGGGGGTAGCAATCAGCCCCAGCATTTT. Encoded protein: CASSPEGGSNQPQHF. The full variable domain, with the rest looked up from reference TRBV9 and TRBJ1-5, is DSGVTQTPKHLITATGQRVTLRCSPRSGDLSVYWYQQSLDQGLQFLIQYYNGEERAKGNILERFSAQQFPDLHSELNLSSLELGDSALYFCASSPEGGSNQPQHFGDGTRLSIL.

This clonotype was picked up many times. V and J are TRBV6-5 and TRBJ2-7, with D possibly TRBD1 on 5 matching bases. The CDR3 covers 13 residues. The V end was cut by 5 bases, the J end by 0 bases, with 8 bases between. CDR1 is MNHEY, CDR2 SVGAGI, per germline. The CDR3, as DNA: TGTGCCAGCAGTCGTCAGGGCTCCTACGAGCAGTACTTC. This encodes CASSRQGSYEQYF.

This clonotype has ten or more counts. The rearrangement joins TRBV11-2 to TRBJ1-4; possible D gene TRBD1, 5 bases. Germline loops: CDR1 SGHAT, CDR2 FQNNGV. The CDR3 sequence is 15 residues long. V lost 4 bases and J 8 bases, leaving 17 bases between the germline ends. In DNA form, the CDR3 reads TGTGCCAGCAGCTCCCGGGGCCTAGAAGAGGAAAAACTGTTTTTT. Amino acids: CASSSRGLEEEKLFF.

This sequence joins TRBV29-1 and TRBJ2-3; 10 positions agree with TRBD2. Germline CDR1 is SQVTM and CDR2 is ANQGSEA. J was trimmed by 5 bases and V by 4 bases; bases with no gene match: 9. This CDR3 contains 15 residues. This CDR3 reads CSVVPSSGGLDTQYF. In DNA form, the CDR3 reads TGCAGCGTTGTCCCATCTAGCGGGGGCTTAGATACGCAGTATTTT.

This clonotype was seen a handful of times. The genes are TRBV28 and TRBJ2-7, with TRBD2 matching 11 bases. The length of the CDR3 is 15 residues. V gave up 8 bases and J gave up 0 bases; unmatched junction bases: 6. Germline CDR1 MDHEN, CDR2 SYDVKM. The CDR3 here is CASGTSGLSSYEQYF. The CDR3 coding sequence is TGTGCCAGCGGGACTAGCGGTCTTAGCTCCTACGAGCAGTACTTC.

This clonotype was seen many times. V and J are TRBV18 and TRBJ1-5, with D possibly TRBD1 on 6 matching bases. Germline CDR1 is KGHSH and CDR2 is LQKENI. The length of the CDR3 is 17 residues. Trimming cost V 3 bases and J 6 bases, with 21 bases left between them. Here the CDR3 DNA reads TGTGCCAGCTCACCTCAACGTACAGGGAACAAAGGTCAGCCCCAGCATTTT. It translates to CASSPQRTGNKGQPQHF. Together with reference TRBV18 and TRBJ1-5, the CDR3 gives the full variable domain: NAGVMQNPRHLVRRRGQEARLRCSPMKGHSHVYWYRQLPEEGLKFMVYLQKENIIDESGMPKERFSAEFPKEGPSILRIQQVVRGDSAAYFCASSPQRTGNKGQPQHFGDGTRLSIL.

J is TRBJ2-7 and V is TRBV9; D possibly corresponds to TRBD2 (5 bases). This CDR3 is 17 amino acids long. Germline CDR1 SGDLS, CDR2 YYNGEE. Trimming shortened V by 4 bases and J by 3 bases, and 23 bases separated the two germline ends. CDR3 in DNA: TGTGCCAGCAGCCCCGGAGGCGGGCCGCGGGCTTTCTACGAGCAGTACTTC. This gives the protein CASSPGGGPRAFYEQYF.

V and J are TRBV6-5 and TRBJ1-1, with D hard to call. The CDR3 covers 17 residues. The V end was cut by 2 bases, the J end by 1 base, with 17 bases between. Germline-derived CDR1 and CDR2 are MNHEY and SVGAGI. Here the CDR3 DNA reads TGTGCCAGCAGTTACATGGTCCCTTCGGCGGGGAACACTGAAGCTTTCTTT. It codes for CASSYMVPSAGNTEAFF.

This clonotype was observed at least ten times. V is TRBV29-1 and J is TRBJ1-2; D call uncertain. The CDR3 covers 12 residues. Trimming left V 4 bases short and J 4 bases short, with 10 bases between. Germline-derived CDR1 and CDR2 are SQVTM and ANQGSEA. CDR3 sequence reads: CSVARGPYGYTF. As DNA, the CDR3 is TGCAGCGTTGCCCGGGGTCCCTATGGCTACACCTTC.

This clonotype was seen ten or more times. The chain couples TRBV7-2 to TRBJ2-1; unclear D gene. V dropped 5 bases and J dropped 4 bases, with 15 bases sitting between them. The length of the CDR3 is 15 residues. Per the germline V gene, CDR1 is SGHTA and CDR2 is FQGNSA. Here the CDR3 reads CASSPGVASYNEQFF. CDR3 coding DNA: TGTGCCAGCAGCCCCGGAGTGGCTAGTTACAATGAGCAGTTCTTC.

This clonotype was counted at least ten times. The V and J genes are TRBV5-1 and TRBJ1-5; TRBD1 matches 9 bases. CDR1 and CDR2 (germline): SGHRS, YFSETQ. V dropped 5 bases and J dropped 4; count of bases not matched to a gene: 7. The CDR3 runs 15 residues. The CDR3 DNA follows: TGCGCCAGCAGTACCGGGACAGGGATAAATCAGCCCCAGCATTTT. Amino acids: CASSTGTGINQPQHF.

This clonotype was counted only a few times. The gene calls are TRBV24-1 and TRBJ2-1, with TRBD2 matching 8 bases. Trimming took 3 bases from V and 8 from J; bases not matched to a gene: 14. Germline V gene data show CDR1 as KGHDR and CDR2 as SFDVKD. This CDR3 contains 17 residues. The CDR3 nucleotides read TGTGCCACCAGTGATGCGGGGAAGCGGGGGTCGATGGATGAGCAGTTCTTC. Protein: CATSDAGKRGSMDEQFF.

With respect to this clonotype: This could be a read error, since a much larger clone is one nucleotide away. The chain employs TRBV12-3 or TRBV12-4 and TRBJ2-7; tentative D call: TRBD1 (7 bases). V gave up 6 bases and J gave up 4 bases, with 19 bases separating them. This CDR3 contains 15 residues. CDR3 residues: CASRHSEGAAYEQYF. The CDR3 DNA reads TGTGCCAGCAGGCACTCGGAGGGGGCTGCGTACGAGCAGTACTTC.

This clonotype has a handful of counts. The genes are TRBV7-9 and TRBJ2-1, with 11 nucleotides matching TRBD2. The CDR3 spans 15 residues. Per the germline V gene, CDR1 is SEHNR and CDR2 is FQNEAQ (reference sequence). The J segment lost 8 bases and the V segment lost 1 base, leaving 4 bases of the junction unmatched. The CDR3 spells CASSLGGLAVDEQFF. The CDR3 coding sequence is TGTGCCAGCAGCTTAGGGGGACTAGCGGTTGATGAGCAGTTCTTC. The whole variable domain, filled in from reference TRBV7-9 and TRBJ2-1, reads DTGVSQNPRHKITKRGQNVTFRCDPISEHNRLYWYRQTLGQGPEFLTYFQNEAQLEKSRLLSDRFSAERPKGSFSTLEIQRTEQGDSAMYLCASSLGGLAVDEQFFGPGTRLTVL.

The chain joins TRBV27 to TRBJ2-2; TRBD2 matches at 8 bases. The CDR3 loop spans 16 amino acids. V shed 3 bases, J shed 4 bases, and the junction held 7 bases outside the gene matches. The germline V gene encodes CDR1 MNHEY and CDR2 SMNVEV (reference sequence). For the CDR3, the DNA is TGTGCCAGCAGTTTCGGGGGGGCCGGTGGCACCGGGGAGCTGTTTTTT. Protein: CASSFGGAGGTGELFF.

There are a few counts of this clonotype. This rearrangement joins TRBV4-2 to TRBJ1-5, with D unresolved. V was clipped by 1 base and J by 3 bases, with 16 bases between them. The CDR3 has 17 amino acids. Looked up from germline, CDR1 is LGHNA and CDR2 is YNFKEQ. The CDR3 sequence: CASSQAPSWAANQPQHF. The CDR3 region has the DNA TGTGCCAGCAGCCAAGCTCCATCCTGGGCAGCCAATCAGCCCCAGCATTTT.

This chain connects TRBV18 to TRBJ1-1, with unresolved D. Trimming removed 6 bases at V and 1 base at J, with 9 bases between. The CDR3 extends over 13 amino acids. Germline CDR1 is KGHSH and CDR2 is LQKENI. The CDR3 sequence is CASSYTQNTEAFF. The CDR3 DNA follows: TGTGCCAGCTCCTACACCCAGAACACTGAAGCTTTCTTT.

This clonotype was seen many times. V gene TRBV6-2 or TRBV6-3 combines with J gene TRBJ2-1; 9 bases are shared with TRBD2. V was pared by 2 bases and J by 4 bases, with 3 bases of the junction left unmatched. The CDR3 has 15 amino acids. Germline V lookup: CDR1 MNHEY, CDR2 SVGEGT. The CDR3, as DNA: TGTGCCAGCAGTTACCTAGCGGGGCGATACAATGAGCAGTTCTTC. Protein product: CASSYLAGRYNEQFF.

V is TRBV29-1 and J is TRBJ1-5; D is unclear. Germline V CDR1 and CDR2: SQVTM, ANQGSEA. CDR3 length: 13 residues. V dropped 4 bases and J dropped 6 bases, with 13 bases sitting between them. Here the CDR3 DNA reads TGCAGCGTTGTGGAGGAGGGAACTCAGCCCCAGCATTTT. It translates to CSVVEEGTQPQHF. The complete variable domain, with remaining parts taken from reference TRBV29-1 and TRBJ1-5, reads SAVISQKPSRDICQRGTSLTIQCQVDSQVTMMFWYRQQPGQSLTLIATANQGSEATYESGFVIDKFPISRPNLTFSTLTVSNMSPEDSSIYLCSVVEEGTQPQHFGDGTRLSIL.

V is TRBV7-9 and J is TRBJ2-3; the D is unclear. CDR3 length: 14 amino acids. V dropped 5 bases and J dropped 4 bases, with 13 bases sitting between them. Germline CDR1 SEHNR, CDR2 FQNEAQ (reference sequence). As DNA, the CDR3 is TGTGCCAGCAGCCCCCGAAGCGTTGCAGATACGCAGTATTTT. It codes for CASSPRSVADTQYF.

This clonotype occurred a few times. The CDR3 reads CASSHFGDYEQYF. The CDR3 DNA follows: TGCGCCAGCAGCCACTTCGGGGACTACGAGCAGTACTTC. The V call is TRBV4-1, the J call TRBJ2-7; possibly TRBD2 for D (5 bases). CDR1 and CDR2 (germline): MGHRA, YSYEKL. This CDR3 is built from 13 residues. The ends were cut back, 3 bases at V and 3 bases at J, with 9 bases in the middle.

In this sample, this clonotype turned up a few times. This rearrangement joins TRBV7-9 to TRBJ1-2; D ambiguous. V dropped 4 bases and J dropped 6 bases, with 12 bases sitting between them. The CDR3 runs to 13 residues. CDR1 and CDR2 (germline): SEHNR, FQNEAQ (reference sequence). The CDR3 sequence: CASSSRTLDGYTF. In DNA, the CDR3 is TGTGCCAGCAGCTCCCGGACCCTTGATGGCTACACCTTC. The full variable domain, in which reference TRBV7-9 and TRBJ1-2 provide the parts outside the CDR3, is DTGVSQNPRHKITKRGQNVTFRCDPISEHNRLYWYRQTLGQGPEFLTYFQNEAQLEKSRLLSDRFSAERPKGSFSTLEIQRTEQGDSAMYLCASSSRTLDGYTFGSGTRLTVV.

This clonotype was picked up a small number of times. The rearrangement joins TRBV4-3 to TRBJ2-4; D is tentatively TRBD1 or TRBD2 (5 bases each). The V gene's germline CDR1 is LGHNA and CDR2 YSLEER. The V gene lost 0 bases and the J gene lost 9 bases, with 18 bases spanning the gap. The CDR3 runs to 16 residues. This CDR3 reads CASSQDRAPLRGIQYF. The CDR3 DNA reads TGCGCCAGCAGCCAAGATAGGGCCCCCCTGAGGGGCATTCAGTACTTC.

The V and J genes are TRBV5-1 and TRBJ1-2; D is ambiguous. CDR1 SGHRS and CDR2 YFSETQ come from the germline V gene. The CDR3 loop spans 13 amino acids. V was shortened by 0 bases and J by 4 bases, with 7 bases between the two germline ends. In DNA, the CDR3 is TGCGCCAGCAGCTTGGAAGCGGTCTATGGCTACACCTTC. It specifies CASSLEAVYGYTF.

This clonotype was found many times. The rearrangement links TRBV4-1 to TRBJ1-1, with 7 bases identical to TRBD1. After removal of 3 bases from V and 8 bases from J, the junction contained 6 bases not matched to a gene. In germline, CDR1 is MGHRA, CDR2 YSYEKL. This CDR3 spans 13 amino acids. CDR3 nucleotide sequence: TGCGCCAGCAGCCACGTCCGGGACAGAGAAGCTTTCTTT. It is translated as CASSHVRDREAFF.

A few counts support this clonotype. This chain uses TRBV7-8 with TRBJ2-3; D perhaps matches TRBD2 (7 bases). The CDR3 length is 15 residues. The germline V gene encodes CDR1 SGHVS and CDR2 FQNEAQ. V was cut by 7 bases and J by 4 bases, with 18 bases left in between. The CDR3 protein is CASTGVGGRADTQYF. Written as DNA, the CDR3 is TGTGCCAGCACCGGTGTGGGGGGGCGGGCAGATACGCAGTATTTT. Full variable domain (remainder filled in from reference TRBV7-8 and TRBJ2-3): GAGVSQSPRYKVAKRGQDVALRCDPISGHVSLFWYQQALGQGPEFLTYFQNEAQLDKSGLPSDRFFAERPEGSVSTLKIQRTQQEDSAVYLCASTGVGGRADTQYFGPGTRLTVL.